Below are 32 T cell receptor beta chains sequenced from a single sample in a study of post-analysis software for immune sequencing data. General observations from the study: The five TRBV segments detected at higher frequency in patients than in controls included TRBV5-6, TRBV5-1 and TRBV20-1.

Unique molecular identifiers were present in the TCR beta cDNA libraries. Using its own MiXCR run on the PCR reads, TCRdb lists one record per CDR3 protein. The top ten clones hold approximately 0.55% of a sample with some 690,000 distinct CDR3 sequences, about 27% of them seen once. These TCRs' antigens remain unknown. The sample comprised blood. These receptors were obtained from a girl under 18 with multiple sclerosis.

The rearrangement uses TRBV11-2 and TRBJ2-5, with TRBD2 matching over 13 bases. The CDR3 runs 21 residues. The ends lost 0 bases at V and 2 bases at J; junction bases unmatched: 15. Germline lookup yields CDR1 SGHAT and CDR2 FQNNGV. The CDR3 nucleotides read TGTGCCAGCAGCTTAGAGGGACTAGCGGGACGGGCATCAGGGCGACAAGAGACCCAGTACTTC. As protein: CASSLEGLAGRASGRQETQYF.

This clonotype has more than one count but fewer than ten. The chain's CDR3 is CASSVGGTEEQYF. In DNA form, the CDR3 reads TGTGCCAGCAGCGTAGGTGGGACAGAAGAGCAGTACTTC. V is TRBV9 and J is TRBJ2-7; TRBD1 agrees at 7 bases. This CDR3 comprises 13 residues. V lost 0 bases and J lost 7; bases outside the gene matches: 4. Germline V gene data show CDR1 as SGDLS and CDR2 as YYNGEE.

This chain connects TRBV29-1 to TRBJ2-5, with D perhaps assigned TRBD1 or TRBD2 (5 bases each). With 8 bases removed from V and 5 bases from J, the gap between germline ends came to 18 bases. The CDR3 is 13 amino acids. Germline V lookup: CDR1 SQVTM, CDR2 ANQGSEA. Written as DNA, the CDR3 is TGCAGCACCGGGGCTAAAGAGGGGGAGACCCAGTACTTC. It codes for CSTGAKEGETQYF.

The chain uses TRBV6-6 and TRBJ2-4, with TRBD2 matching over 8 bases. CDR3 size: 17 residues. J was trimmed by 6 bases and V by 5 bases; bases with no gene match: 15. Germline V lookup: CDR1 MNHNY, CDR2 SVGAGI (reference sequence). CDR3 in amino acids: CASSPKGREVDRNIQYF. The DNA of the CDR3 is TGTGCCAGCAGTCCCAAAGGGCGGGAGGTGGACCGAAACATTCAGTACTTC.

This clonotype was seen a few times. This chain connects TRBV10-3 to TRBJ1-2; 9 bases map to TRBD1. The V and J ends lost 3 bases and 3 bases, in that order; junction bases with no gene match: 5. The CDR3 length is 15 residues. In germline, CDR1 is ENHRY, CDR2 SYGVKD. As DNA, the CDR3 is TGTGCCATCAGTGATTACAGGGGGCGCGACTATGGCTACACCTTC. The encoded protein is CAISDYRGRDYGYTF.

The genes are TRBV6-2 or TRBV6-3 and TRBJ1-1; D ambiguous. Per germline, CDR1 MNHEY and CDR2 SVGEGT. The CDR3 loop spans 15 amino acids. Trimming removed 2 bases from V and 6 bases from J, with 16 bases in between. CDR3 coding DNA: TGTGCCAGCAGTTACCCCCGGGTGGGATCGCCTGAAGCTTTCTTT. This codes for CASSYPRVGSPEAFF.

The rearrangement links TRBV20-1 to TRBJ1-2, with a weak D call TRBD1 (6 bases). Germline-derived CDR1 and CDR2 are DFQATT and SNEGSKA (reference sequence). Deletions cut 6 bases from V and 6 bases from J, with 17 bases between. This CDR3 spans 13 amino acids. The CDR3, as DNA: TGCAGTGCCGGAACAGGGCGGGGGGATGGCTACACCTTC. It is translated as CSAGTGRGDGYTF.

V usage is TRBV20-1 and J usage is TRBJ2-1, with D perhaps TRBD1 or TRBD2 (5 bases each). This CDR3 spans 14 amino acids. Germline V gene data show CDR1 as DFQATT and CDR2 as SNEGSKA (reference sequence). With 6 bases removed from V and 5 bases from J, the gap between germline ends came to 17 bases. As DNA, the CDR3 is TGCAGTGCCGTGACCGGGACCCCCCACAATGAGCAGTTCTTC. This sequence encodes CSAVTGTPHNEQFF.

This clonotype has just a few counts. V gene TRBV6-5 combines with J gene TRBJ2-7; the D gene is possibly TRBD2 (5 bases). CDR3 size: 14 residues. Looked up from germline, CDR1 is MNHEY and CDR2 is SVGAGI. Trimming stripped 8 bases from V and 4 bases from J, with 18 bases between. The CDR3 sequence: CASSSGRAGYEQYF. For the CDR3, the DNA is TGTGCCAGCTCATCTGGGCGGGCTGGTTACGAGCAGTACTTC.

On this clonotype: The junction and the germline gene differ at one end; a read error may be behind it. The rearrangement uses TRBV28 and TRBJ2-7; 8 bases are a match to TRBD1. The germline gives CDR1 MDHEN, CDR2 SYDVKM. The CDR3 length is 15 residues. CDR3 loop: CTSSPARTGFHEQYF. CDR3 coding DNA: TGTACCAGCAGTCCCGCGCGGACAGGGTTCCACGAGCAGTACTTC.

CDR3 nucleotides: TGTGCCAGCAGTGTTGGGACTAGCGTCCTAAAGATCTACAATGAGCAGTTCTTC. Protein sequence: CASSVGTSVLKIYNEQFF. J is TRBJ2-1 and V is TRBV6-1, with 10 positions matching TRBD2. V gave up 4 bases and J gave up 3 bases; unmatched junction bases: 12. Germline lookup yields CDR1 MNHNS and CDR2 SASEGT. The CDR3 runs to 18 residues.

This clonotype was seen only a few times. The chain carries TRBV20-1 and TRBJ1-5, with TRBD1 as a possible D gene (5 bases). Trimming removed 5 bases from V and 1 base from J, with 12 bases in between. CDR3 size: 14 residues. Germline lookup yields CDR1 DFQATT and CDR2 SNEGSKA (reference sequence). The CDR3 DNA follows: TGCAGTGCTTTACAGGTACGAAGCAATCAGCCCCAGCATTTT. Its protein is CSALQVRSNQPQHF.

A few counts support this clonotype. The gene calls are TRBV9 and TRBJ2-1; the match to TRBD2 covers 9 bases. The CDR3 is made up of 15 amino acids. Germline trimming cut 2 bases from V and 7 bases from J; bases unmatched to any gene: 7. Germline V gene data show CDR1 as SGDLS and CDR2 as YYNGEE. This CDR3 is CASSVIAGVGNEQFF. Written as DNA, the CDR3 is TGTGCCAGCAGCGTCATAGCGGGAGTTGGGAATGAGCAGTTCTTC.

The chain is built from TRBV5-1 and TRBJ2-7, with D possibly matching TRBD2 (5 bases). Trimming cost V 4 bases and J 7 bases, with 15 bases left between them. The CDR3 sequence is 13 residues long. Germline-derived CDR1 and CDR2 are SGHRS and YFSETQ. The CDR3, as DNA: TGCGCCAGCAGCCCTCCCTCCGGGATTGAGCAGTACTTC. This codes for CASSPPSGIEQYF.

As regards this clonotype: A read error may account for a junction end that differs from germline. The CDR3, as DNA: TGCGCCAGCAGCCACCCGACTAGCGGAAAATACAATGAGCAGTTCTTC. This gives the protein CASSHPTSGKYNEQFF. V is TRBV5-5 and J is TRBJ2-1, with 9 nucleotides matching TRBD2. The CDR3 runs to 16 residues. Germline values: CDR1 SGHKS, CDR2 YYEKEE (reference sequence).

The chain combines TRBV6-1 with TRBJ2-3, with 7 bases fitting TRBD2. The CDR3 contains 16 residues. Germline V gene sequence: CDR1 MNHNS, CDR2 SASEGT. The V gene end was trimmed by 3 bases and the J gene end by 1 base; junction bases not matched to a gene: 7. The CDR3 DNA is TGTGCCAGCAGTGACGGTCGGCTAGCGGGCACAGATACGCAGTATTTT. Its protein product is CASSDGRLAGTDTQYF.

The chain recombines TRBV5-6 with TRBJ2-1; 8 nucleotides align to TRBD2. Germline V gene data show CDR1 as SGHDT and CDR2 as YYEEEE. The CDR3 consists of 14 residues. With 2 bases clipped from V and 9 bases from J, the junction kept 7 bases outside the gene matches. CDR3 residues: CASSLPAGATEQFF. CDR3 in DNA: TGTGCCAGCAGCTTACCAGCGGGAGCAACTGAGCAGTTCTTC.

The chain recombines TRBV20-1 with TRBJ2-7; 15 positions match TRBD2. The CDR3 contains 16 residues. Germline loops: CDR1 DFQATT, CDR2 SNEGSKA (reference sequence). V was pared by 6 bases and J by 5 bases, with 11 bases of the junction left unmatched. Written as DNA, the CDR3 is TGCAGTGCCGCCGGGACTAGCGGGAGGCCCGCCCACGAGCAGTACTTC. This codes for CSAAGTSGRPAHEQYF.

The CDR3 is CASSQGGKVTYEQYF. The CDR3 nucleotides are TGTGCCAGCAGTCAAGGGGGCAAAGTGACCTACGAGCAGTACTTC. The gene calls are TRBV28 and TRBJ2-7, with 7 positions matching TRBD1. The CDR3 is 15 residues long. V dropped 5 bases and J dropped 2; count of bases not matched to a gene: 9. The germline CDR1 and CDR2 sequences are MDHEN and SYDVKM.

This clonotype was seen a handful of times. The genes are TRBV7-2 and TRBJ1-6; 7 bases are shared with TRBD1. V lost 4 bases, J lost 0 bases, and 3 bases stayed unmatched. There are 16 residues in the CDR3. Germline CDR1 SGHTA, CDR2 FQGNSA. The CDR3 sequence is CASSWGQSSYNSPLHF. As DNA, the CDR3 is TGTGCCAGCAGCTGGGGACAGAGCTCCTATAATTCACCCCTCCACTTT.

To note about this clonotype: An end of the junction differs from the germline gene, which may be a read error. CDR3 nucleotide sequence: TGCAGCGCCCAACTTGAGTATAACTATGACTACACCTTC. Encoded protein: CSAQLEYNYDYTF. The chain has TRBV29-1 and TRBJ1-2; D unresolved. This CDR3 has 13 amino acids. Germline V gene lookup returns CDR1 SQVTM and CDR2 ANQGSEA.

This clonotype came up a few times. The V gene is TRBV18, the J gene TRBJ2-1, with 10 bases lining up with TRBD2. The CDR3 loop spans 14 amino acids. V dropped 6 bases and J dropped 6; count of bases not matched to a gene: 5. CDR1 and CDR2 from the germline V gene are KGHSH and LQKENI. The CDR3: CASSLAGASNEQFF. Here the CDR3 DNA reads TGTGCCAGCTCCCTAGCGGGAGCGTCCAATGAGCAGTTCTTC.

Worth noting for this clonotype: Germline and junction disagree at one end, which may indicate a read error. V and J are TRBV15 and TRBJ2-3; no firm D call. This CDR3 is built from 20 residues. Germline V gives CDR1 LNHNV, CDR2 YYDKDF (reference sequence). CDR3 sequence reads: CATSRPPSVQPSGSIDTQYF. The DNA of the CDR3 is TGTGCCACCAGCAGACCCCCCTCCGTACAACCCTCTGGTAGCATAGATACGCAGTATTTT.

This clonotype was seen a handful of times. One end of the junction varies from germline; a read error may be responsible. V is TRBV7-6 and J is TRBJ2-5, with D tentatively TRBD1 or TRBD2 (6 bases each). Per the germline V gene, CDR1 is SGHVS and CDR2 is FNYEAQ. The CDR3 spans 15 residues. In DNA form, the CDR3 reads TGTACCAGCAGCTTAGAGGGGGGAAGACAAGAGACCCAGTACTTC. As protein: CTSSLEGGRQETQYF.

This sequence joins TRBV5-1 and TRBJ2-7, with 8 bases identical to TRBD1. CDR1 SGHRS and CDR2 YFSETQ come from the germline V gene. The CDR3 covers 17 residues. The V segment lost 0 bases and the J segment 3 bases; nucleotides outside the gene matches: 11. The CDR3 protein is CASSLGQGWKVDYEQYF. DNA for the CDR3: TGCGCCAGCAGCTTGGGACAGGGGTGGAAGGTCGACTACGAGCAGTACTTC.

This chain joins TRBV20-1 and TRBJ1-2, with 9 bases identical to TRBD1. The germline V gene encodes CDR1 DFQATT and CDR2 SNEGSKA (reference sequence). V lost 5 bases, J lost 1 base, and 5 bases stayed unmatched. This CDR3 has 14 amino acids. CDR3 DNA sequence: TGCAGTGCTTGGGACAGGGTGATTAACTATGGCTACACCTTC. This codes for CSAWDRVINYGYTF.

The chain combines TRBV7-2 with TRBJ2-5, with a possible D match to TRBD2 (6 bases). CDR1 is SGHTA, CDR2 FQGNSA, per germline. Between the trimmed V and J ends, which lost 5 bases and 5 bases, there was a span of 15 bases. The CDR3 is 14 residues long. The CDR3 loop reads CASSPRSGRETQYF. In DNA form, the CDR3 reads TGTGCCAGCAGCCCCAGGTCGGGGAGGGAGACCCAGTACTTC.

The chain joins TRBV27 to TRBJ1-5, with D maybe TRBD1 (6 bases). Trimming removed 6 bases at V and 4 bases at J, with 22 bases between. Germline loops: CDR1 MNHEY, CDR2 SMNVEV (reference sequence). The CDR3 is 17 residues long. This CDR3 reads CASSQVGGPGLNQPQHF. Written as DNA, the CDR3 is TGTGCCAGCAGCCAGGTCGGGGGGCCGGGCCTAAATCAGCCCCAGCATTTT.

A few counts support this clonotype. This CDR3 reads CSVGVSRTNSPLHF. CDR3 DNA: TGCAGCGTTGGCGTCAGCCGAACAAATTCACCCCTCCACTTT. This chain joins TRBV29-1 and TRBJ1-6; D gene unclear. V was pared by 4 bases and J by 7 bases, with 14 bases between. Germline lookup yields CDR1 SQVTM and CDR2 ANQGSEA. The CDR3 loop spans 14 amino acids.

This clonotype was seen ten or more times. This chain joins TRBV29-1 and TRBJ2-1; D remains unclear. Per germline, CDR1 SQVTM and CDR2 ANQGSEA. The CDR3 runs 10 residues. Between the trimmed V and J ends, which lost 7 bases and 4 bases, there was a span of 5 bases. This CDR3 is CSAQYNEQFF. DNA of the CDR3: TGCAGCGCACAGTACAATGAGCAGTTCTTC.

The chain carries TRBV5-6 and TRBJ2-1; tentative D call: TRBD1 (7 bases). Germline CDR1 reads SGHDT; CDR2 reads YYEEEE. V was shortened by 0 bases and J by 10 bases, with 20 bases between the two germline ends. This CDR3 spans 16 amino acids. CDR3 amino acids: CASSLVGGGERAEQFF. The DNA of the CDR3 is TGTGCCAGCAGCTTGGTTGGAGGGGGCGAGCGCGCGGAGCAGTTCTTC.

The V gene is TRBV18, the J gene TRBJ1-2; D is undetermined. V lost 3 bases to trimming and J lost 2 bases, with 13 bases between them. Germline V lookup: CDR1 KGHSH, CDR2 LQKENI. CDR3 size: 15 residues. The CDR3 loop reads CASSPETHSNYGYTF. The CDR3 DNA follows: TGTGCCAGCTCACCGGAGACCCATTCCAACTATGGCTACACCTTC.